Below are 13 T cell receptor beta chains sequenced from a single sample in a study of cytomegalovirus exposure and HLA in healthy donors. Assay used: immunoSEQ multiplex PCR; TCRdb lists only in-frame clones, some missing. The table records 250,000 to 350,000 clones, roughly 90% of them present only once. Sequenced material: PBMCs. The source of these receptors is a woman in her late teens or twenties in good health and CMV-seronegative.

V is TRBV7-9 and J is TRBJ1-4, with 8 positions matching TRBD1. Germline values: CDR1 SEHNR, CDR2 FQNEAQ (reference sequence). Losses at the gene ends were 6 bases for V and 6 bases for J; bases not matched to a gene: 3. This CDR3 is built from 13 residues. The CDR3, as DNA: TGTGCCAGCAGACAGACAGGGGATGAAAAACTGTTTTTT. Translating gives CASRQTGDEKLFF.

The CDR3 sequence: CASSLTEGEKLFF. CDR3 bases: TGTGCCAGCAGCTTAACCGAGGGAGAAAAACTGTTTTTT. The V call is TRBV7-7, the J call TRBJ1-4, with unresolved D. The CDR3 loop spans 13 amino acids. Germline CDR1 is SSHAT and CDR2 is FNYEAQ (reference sequence). V was cut by 2 bases and J by 8 bases, with 9 bases left in between.

The CDR3 DNA sequence: TGTGCCAGCACAATTGAGGCACTAACTGAAGCTTTCTTT. Translating gives CASTIEALTEAFF. V usage is TRBV2 and J usage is TRBJ1-1; D is unclear. The V gene's germline CDR1 is SNHLY and CDR2 FYNNEI. The CDR3 length is 13 residues. Trimming removed 7 bases from V and 5 bases from J, with 14 bases in between.

In DNA, the CDR3 is TGTGCCAGCAGCTTAGTTAGCGGGAGGAACTTATACGAGCAGTACTTC. Its translation is CASSLVSGRNLYEQYF. The J gene is TRBJ2-7, the V gene TRBV7-2; 10 bases agree with TRBD2. This CDR3 spans 16 amino acids. J was trimmed by 4 bases and V by 1 base; bases with no gene match: 7. Germline V CDR1 and CDR2: SGHTA, FQGNSA.

The J gene is TRBJ2-7, the V gene TRBV5-1, with 8 bases aligning to TRBD1. CDR3 length: 15 residues. Germline V gene data show CDR1 as SGHRS and CDR2 as YFSETQ. The V segment lost 3 bases and the J segment 0 bases; nucleotides outside the gene matches: 5. DNA for the CDR3: TGCGCCAGCAGCTCAGAAGGACAGGGCTCCTACGAGCAGTACTTC. This encodes CASSSEGQGSYEQYF.

The chain employs TRBV28 and TRBJ2-7; 8 nucleotides line up with TRBD1. CDR3 length equals 15 residues. V dropped 5 bases and J dropped 4; count of bases not matched to a gene: 10. Germline V gives CDR1 MDHEN, CDR2 SYDVKM. The CDR3 bases are TGTGCCAGCAGTGGTCTCCCAGGGGGCTTTTACGAGCAGTACTTC. Translation gives CASSGLPGGFYEQYF.

The rearrangement uses TRBV7-2 and TRBJ1-2; D unresolved. Trimming pared 1 base from V and 4 bases from J, leaving 13 bases between. The length of the CDR3 is 15 residues. Germline V gene lookup returns CDR1 SGHTA and CDR2 FQGNSA. The CDR3 region has the DNA TGTGCCAGCAGCTTAGATACGGGGTCTTTCTATGGCTACACCTTC. Encoded protein: CASSLDTGSFYGYTF.

The rearrangement links TRBV10-1 to TRBJ1-6, with TRBD1 matching 8 bases. This CDR3 region has 14 residues. V trimming: 5 bases; J trimming: 9 bases; junction bases outside the gene matches: 6. The germline CDR1 and CDR2 sequences are WNHNN and SYGVQD (reference sequence). The CDR3 loop is CASSSDRGGSPLHF. The CDR3 DNA sequence: TGCGCCAGCAGTTCAGACAGGGGAGGTTCACCCCTCCACTTT.

The chain carries TRBV14 and TRBJ1-1; perhaps TRBD1 as D (5 bases). The germline CDR1 and CDR2 sequences are SGHDN and FVKESK. The CDR3 length is 13 residues. Trimming removed 2 bases from V and 1 base from J, with 5 bases in between. Here the CDR3 reads CASSQQGNTEAFF. CDR3 nucleotides: TGTGCCAGCAGCCAACAGGGGAACACTGAAGCTTTCTTT.

V is TRBV25-1 and J is TRBJ1-1, with TRBD1 as a possible D gene (5 bases). The CDR3 spans 14 residues. V lost 5 bases, J lost 1 base, and 11 bases lay in between. Germline V gene lookup returns CDR1 MGHDK and CDR2 SYGVNS. CDR3 region: CASSTTVRNTEAFF. The CDR3 bases are TGTGCCAGCAGTACGACAGTTCGGAACACTGAAGCTTTCTTT.

This chain joins TRBV11-2 and TRBJ2-7, with D hard to call. Per the germline V gene, CDR1 is SGHAT and CDR2 is FQNNGV. The CDR3 has 14 residues. The V gene lost 3 bases and the J gene lost 2 bases, with 11 bases spanning the gap. The CDR3 loop is CASSLWQVAYEQYF. The CDR3 region has the DNA TGTGCCAGCAGCTTGTGGCAGGTAGCCTACGAGCAGTACTTC.

J is TRBJ1-1 and V is TRBV6-1, with 8 nucleotides matching TRBD1. V was pared by 6 bases and J by 4 bases, with 4 bases of the junction left unmatched. The CDR3 is made up of 13 amino acids. Germline CDR1 reads MNHNS; CDR2 reads SASEGT. In DNA form, the CDR3 reads TGTGCCAGCAGCTACAGGGGGAGCACTGAAGCTTTCTTT. Translating it yields CASSYRGSTEAFF.

J is TRBJ2-6 and V is TRBV6-1, with D possibly being TRBD2 (6 bases). The germline CDR1 and CDR2 sequences are MNHNS and SASEGT. V was cut by 6 bases and J by 10 bases, with 10 bases left in between. This CDR3 region has 12 residues. DNA for the CDR3: TGTGCCAGCAGCTCGGGGGAGAACGTCCTGACTTTC. It specifies CASSSGENVLTF.